This T cell receptor (beta chain) was found in a study of cytomegalovirus exposure and HLA in healthy donors. Broader study findings: Most subjects' HLA-A and HLA-B alleles were reportedly predicted from TCR beta sequences. Researchers counted approximately 160 TCR beta chains as cytomegalovirus-associated.

PCR amplification relied on 60 Vbeta primers (plus 13 Jbeta primers). Assay: immunoSEQ multiplex PCR; the TCRdb copy retains only in-frame clones and omits some. The sample includes some 170,000 clones, around 79% of them seen just once. On this clone itself: Its antigen is unknown.

Per germline, CDR1 MNHEY and CDR2 SMNVEV (reference sequence). J lost 8 bases, V lost 5 bases, and 9 bases had no gene match. CDR3 length equals 14 residues. Sequenced input: PBMCs. V usage is TRBV27 and J usage is TRBJ1-2; the match to TRBD1 covers 9 bases. The TCR was taken from a man in his forties in good health and CMV-seropositive. The CDR3 DNA follows: TGTGCCAGCAGTCCCAAGGACAGGGGATTAGGCTACACCTTC. Translated, it gives CASSPKDRGLGYTF.